This T cell receptor beta chain was profiled in a study of T cell repertoires in breast cancer. The germline V and J ends were trimmed by 8 bases and 2 bases, with 10 bases remaining between them. This CDR3 is built from 12 residues. Germline CDR1 MDHEN, CDR2 SYDVKM. Unpaired genes were suppressed by blocking oligonucleotides during a second nested PCR. TCRdb used MiXCR to reprocess the emulsion pairing reads, holding one entry per CDR3 protein. The table lists around 43,000 distinct CDR3 sequences, over 40% of them singletons, with roughly 60% in the top ten. This clonotype is medium-sized (0.01 to 0.1%) within its sample. Its matching antigen is unknown. The expanded emulsion RT-PCR method captured paired alpha and beta chains from CD8+ T cells. Study-level findings and limits: Clone recovery by emulsion RT-PCR was skewed, so it was considered qualitative.

The chain recombines TRBV28 with TRBJ2-7; D gene ambiguous. The TCR comes from a pool of human donors with breast cancer or a healthy control (not recorded which). The sequencing input was CD8+ T cells. The CDR3 is CASSVGTYEQYF. The DNA of the CDR3 is TGTGCCAGCTCGGTGGGGACCTACGAGCAGTACTTC.